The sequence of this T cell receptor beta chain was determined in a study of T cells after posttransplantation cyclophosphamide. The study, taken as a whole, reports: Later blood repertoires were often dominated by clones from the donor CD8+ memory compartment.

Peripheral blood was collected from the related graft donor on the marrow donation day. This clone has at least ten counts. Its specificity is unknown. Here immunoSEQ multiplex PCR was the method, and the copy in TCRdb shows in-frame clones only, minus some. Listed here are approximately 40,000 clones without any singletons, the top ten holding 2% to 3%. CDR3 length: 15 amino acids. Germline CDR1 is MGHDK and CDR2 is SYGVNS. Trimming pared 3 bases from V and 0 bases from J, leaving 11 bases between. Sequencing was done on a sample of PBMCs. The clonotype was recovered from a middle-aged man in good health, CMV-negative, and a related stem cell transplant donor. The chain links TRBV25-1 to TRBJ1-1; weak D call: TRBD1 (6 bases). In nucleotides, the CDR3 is TGTGCCAGCAGTGATCGATCAGGGGTGAACACTGAAGCTTTCTTT. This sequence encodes CASSDRSGVNTEAFF.